This section outlines one T cell receptor (beta chain) sequence together with its context. This specimen comes from a study of blood T cell repertoires in COVID-19. Study processing details: Counts of nucleated cells, estimated from reference gene primer amplification, were obtained. Assay: immunoSEQ multiplex PCR; the TCRdb copy retains only in-frame clones and omits some. For V, J and clone size, that table is used; D and trimming come from the DNA. The data hold about 110,000 clones, with more than 80% observed a single time. V was shortened by 2 bases and J by 8 bases, with 13 bases between the two germline ends. Germline loops: CDR1 MRHNA, CDR2 SNTAGT. This CDR3 comprises 14 residues.

Sequenced: peripheral blood. The TCR sequence derives from a woman aged 55-70 years with acute or convalescent COVID-19. This rearrangement joins TRBV6-4 to TRBJ2-1, with D maybe TRBD1 (5 bases). The CDR3 spells CASSDRGPPDEQFF. The CDR3 DNA sequence: TGTGCCAGCAGTGACAGGGGCCCTCCGGATGAGCAGTTCTTC.